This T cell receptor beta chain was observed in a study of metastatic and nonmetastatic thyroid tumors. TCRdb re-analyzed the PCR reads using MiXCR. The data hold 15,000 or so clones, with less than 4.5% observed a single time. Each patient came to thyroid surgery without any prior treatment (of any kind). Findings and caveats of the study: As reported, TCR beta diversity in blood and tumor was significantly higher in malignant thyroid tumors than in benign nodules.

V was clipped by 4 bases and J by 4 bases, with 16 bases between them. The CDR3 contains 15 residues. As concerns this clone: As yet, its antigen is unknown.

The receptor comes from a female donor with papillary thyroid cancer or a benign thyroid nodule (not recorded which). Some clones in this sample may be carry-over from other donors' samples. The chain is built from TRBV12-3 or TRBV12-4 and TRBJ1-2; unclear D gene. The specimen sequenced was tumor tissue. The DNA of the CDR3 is TGTGCCAGCAGTTCCCATGGGTCGCTTACCTATGGCTACACCTTC. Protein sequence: CASSSHGSLTYGYTF.